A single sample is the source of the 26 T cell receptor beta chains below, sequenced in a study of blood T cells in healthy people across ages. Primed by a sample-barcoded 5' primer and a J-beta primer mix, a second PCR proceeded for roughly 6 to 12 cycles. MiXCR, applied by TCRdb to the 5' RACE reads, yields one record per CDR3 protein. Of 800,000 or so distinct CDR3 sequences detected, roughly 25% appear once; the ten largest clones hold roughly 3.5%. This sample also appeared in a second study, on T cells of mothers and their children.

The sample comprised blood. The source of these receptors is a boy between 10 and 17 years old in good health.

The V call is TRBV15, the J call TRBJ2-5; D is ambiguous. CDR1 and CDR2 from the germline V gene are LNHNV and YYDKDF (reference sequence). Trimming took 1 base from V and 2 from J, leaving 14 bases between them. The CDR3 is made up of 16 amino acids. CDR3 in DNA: TGTGCCACCAGCAGAGGGGCACGCGGAAGTCAAGAGACCCAGTACTTC. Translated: CATSRGARGSQETQYF.

The CDR3 region is CASSSYGQGYEQYF. CDR3 in DNA: TGTGCCAGCAGTTCTTACGGACAGGGTTACGAGCAGTACTTC. The chain has TRBV27 and TRBJ2-5; TRBD1 agrees at 8 bases. Gene TRBJ2-7 matches the end of the DNA better, so the J call may be wrong. CDR3 length equals 14 residues. The germline gives CDR1 MNHEY, CDR2 SMNVEV (reference sequence).

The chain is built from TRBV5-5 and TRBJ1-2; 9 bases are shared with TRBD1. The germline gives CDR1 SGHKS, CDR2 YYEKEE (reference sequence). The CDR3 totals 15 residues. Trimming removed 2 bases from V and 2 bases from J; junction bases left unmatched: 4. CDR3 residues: CASSFVQGANYGYTF. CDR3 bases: TGTGCCAGCAGCTTTGTACAGGGGGCGAACTATGGCTACACCTTC.

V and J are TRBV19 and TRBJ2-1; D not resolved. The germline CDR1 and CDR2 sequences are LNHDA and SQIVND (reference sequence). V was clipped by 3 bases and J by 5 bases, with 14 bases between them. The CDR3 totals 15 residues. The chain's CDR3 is CASSMGLGLNNEQFF. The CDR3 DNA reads TGTGCCAGTAGTATGGGGTTAGGGCTCAACAATGAGCAGTTCTTC.

CDR3 DNA: TGTGCCAGCAGCACCCGGGACAGAGCTAACTATGGCTACACCTTC. It codes for CASSTRDRANYGYTF. The chain links TRBV9 to TRBJ1-2; TRBD1 agrees at 7 bases. Germline values: CDR1 SGDLS, CDR2 YYNGEE. The V and J ends lost 4 bases and 0 bases, in that order; junction bases with no gene match: 6. The CDR3 runs to 15 residues. Full variable domain (outside the CDR3, taken from reference TRBV9 and TRBJ1-2): DSGVTQTPKHLITATGQRVTLRCSPRSGDLSVYWYQQSLDQGLQFLIQYYNGEERAKGNILERFSAQQFPDLHSELNLSSLELGDSALYFCASSTRDRANYGYTFGSGTRLTVV.

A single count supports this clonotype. This chain's CDR3 is CASSLALAVTQYF. CDR3 DNA sequence: TGTGCCAGCAGCTTAGCACTAGCGGTGACCCAGTACTTC. V usage is TRBV7-2 and J usage is TRBJ2-1; 8 bases line up with TRBD2. The J call may be incorrect, as the DNA end agrees better with TRBJ2-5. The CDR3 is 13 residues long. CDR1 SGHTA and CDR2 FQGNSA come from the germline V gene.

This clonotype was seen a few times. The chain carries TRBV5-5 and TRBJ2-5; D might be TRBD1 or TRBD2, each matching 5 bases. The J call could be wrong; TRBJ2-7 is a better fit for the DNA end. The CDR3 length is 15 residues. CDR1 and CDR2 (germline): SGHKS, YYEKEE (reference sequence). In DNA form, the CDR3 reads TGTGCCAGCAGCTTGACCTGGGACCCCGCCTACGAGCAGTACTTC. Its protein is CASSLTWDPAYEQYF.

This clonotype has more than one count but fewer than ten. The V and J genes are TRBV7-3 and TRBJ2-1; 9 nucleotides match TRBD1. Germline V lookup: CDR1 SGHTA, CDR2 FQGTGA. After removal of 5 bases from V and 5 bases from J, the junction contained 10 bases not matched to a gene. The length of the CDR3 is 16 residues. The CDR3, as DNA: TGTGCCAGCAGCCCACTGACAGGGGGAGGGCACAATGAGCAGTTCTTC. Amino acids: CASSPLTGGGHNEQFF.

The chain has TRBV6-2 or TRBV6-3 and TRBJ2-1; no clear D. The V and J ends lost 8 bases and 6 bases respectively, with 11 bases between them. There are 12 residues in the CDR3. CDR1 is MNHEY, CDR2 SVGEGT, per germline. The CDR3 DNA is TGTGCCAGCGGGCTCTTCAGCAATGAGCAGTTCTTC. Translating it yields CASGLFSNEQFF.

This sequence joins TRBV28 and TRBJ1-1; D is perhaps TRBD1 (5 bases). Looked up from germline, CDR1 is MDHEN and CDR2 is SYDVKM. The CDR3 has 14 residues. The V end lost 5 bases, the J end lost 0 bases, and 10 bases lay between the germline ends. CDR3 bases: TGTGCCAGCAGTGAACAGGTCGTGAACACTGAAGCTTTCTTT. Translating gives CASSEQVVNTEAFF.

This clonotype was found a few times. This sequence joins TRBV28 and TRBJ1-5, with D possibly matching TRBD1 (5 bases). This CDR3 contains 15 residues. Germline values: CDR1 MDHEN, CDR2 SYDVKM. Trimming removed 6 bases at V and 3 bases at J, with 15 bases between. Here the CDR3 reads CASRPSGGYNQPQHF. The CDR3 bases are TGTGCCAGCAGGCCCAGCGGGGGTTACAATCAGCCCCAGCATTTT. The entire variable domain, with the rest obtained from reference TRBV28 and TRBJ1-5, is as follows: DVKVTQSSRYLVKRTGEKVFLECVQDMDHENMFWYRQDPGLGLRLIYFSYDVKMKEKGDIPEGYSVSREKKERFSLILESASTNQTSMYLCASRPSGGYNQPQHFGDGTRLSIL.

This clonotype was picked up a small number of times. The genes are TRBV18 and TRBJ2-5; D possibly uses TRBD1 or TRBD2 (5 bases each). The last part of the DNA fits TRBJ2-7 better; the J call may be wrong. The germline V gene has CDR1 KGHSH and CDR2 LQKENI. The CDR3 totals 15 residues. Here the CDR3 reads CASSPNRRSSYEQYF. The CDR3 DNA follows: TGTGCCAGCTCACCAAACAGGAGGAGCTCCTACGAGCAGTACTTC.

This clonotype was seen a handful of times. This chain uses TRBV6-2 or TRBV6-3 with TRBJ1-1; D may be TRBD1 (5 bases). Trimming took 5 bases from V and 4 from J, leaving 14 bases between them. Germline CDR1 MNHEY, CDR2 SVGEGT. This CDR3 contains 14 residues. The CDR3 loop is CASSLRVTGTEAFF. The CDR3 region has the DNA TGTGCCAGCAGTCTCAGGGTGACCGGCACTGAAGCTTTCTTT.

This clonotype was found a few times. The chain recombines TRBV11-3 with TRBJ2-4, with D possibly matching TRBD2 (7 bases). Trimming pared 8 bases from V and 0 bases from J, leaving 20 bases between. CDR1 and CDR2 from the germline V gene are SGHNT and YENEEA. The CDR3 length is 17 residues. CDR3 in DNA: TGTGCCAGCCCACTCCGGGGCGGGGGCCTAGCCAAAAACATTCAGTACTTC. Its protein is CASPLRGGGLAKNIQYF.

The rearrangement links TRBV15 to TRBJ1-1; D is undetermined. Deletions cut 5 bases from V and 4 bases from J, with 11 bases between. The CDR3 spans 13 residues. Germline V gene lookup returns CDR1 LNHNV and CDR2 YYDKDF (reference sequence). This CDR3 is CATSRWGATEAFF. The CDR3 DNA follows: TGTGCCACCAGCCGGTGGGGAGCCACTGAAGCTTTCTTT.

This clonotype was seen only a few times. CDR3 loop: CASSQDSQILSQPQHF. CDR3 sequence (DNA): TGTGCCAGCAGCCAGGACTCACAGATCCTGAGTCAGCCCCAGCATTTT. The gene calls are TRBV4-2 and TRBJ1-5; D gene uncertain. Germline lookup yields CDR1 LGHNA and CDR2 YNFKEQ. CDR3 length equals 16 residues. Trimming left V 3 bases short and J 6 bases short, with 18 bases between.

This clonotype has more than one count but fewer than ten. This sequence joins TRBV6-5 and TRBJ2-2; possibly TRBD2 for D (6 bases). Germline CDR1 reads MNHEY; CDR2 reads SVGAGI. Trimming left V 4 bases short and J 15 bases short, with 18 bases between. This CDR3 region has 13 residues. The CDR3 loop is CASSSGTQRGLFF. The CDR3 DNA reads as TGTGCCAGCAGTTCCGGGACCCAACGGGGGTTGTTTTTT.

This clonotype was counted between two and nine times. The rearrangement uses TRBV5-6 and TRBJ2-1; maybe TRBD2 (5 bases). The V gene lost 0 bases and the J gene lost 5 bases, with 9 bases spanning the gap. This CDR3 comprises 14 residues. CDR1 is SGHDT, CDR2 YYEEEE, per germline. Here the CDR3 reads CASSLGGLHNEQFF. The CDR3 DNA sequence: TGTGCCAGCAGCTTGGGCGGGCTCCACAATGAGCAGTTCTTC.

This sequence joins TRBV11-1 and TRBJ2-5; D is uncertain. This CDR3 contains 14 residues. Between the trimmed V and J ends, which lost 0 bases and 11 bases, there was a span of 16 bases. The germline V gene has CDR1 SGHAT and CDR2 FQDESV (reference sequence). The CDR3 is CASSLAGGRKEQYF. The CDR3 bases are TGTGCCAGCAGCTTAGCGGGCGGCCGAAAGGAGCAGTACTTC.

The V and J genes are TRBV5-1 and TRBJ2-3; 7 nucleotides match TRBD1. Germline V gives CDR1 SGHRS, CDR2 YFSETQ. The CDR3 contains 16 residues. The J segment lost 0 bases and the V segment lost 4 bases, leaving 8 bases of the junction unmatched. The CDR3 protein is CASSLGTVTSTDTQYF. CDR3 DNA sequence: TGCGCCAGCAGCCTCGGGACAGTCACTAGCACAGATACGCAGTATTTT.

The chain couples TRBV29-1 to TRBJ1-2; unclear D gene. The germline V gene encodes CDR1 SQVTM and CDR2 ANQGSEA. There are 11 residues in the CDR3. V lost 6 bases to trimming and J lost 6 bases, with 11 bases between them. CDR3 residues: CSVGLQNGYTF. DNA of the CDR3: TGCAGCGTAGGGCTCCAAAATGGCTACACCTTC.

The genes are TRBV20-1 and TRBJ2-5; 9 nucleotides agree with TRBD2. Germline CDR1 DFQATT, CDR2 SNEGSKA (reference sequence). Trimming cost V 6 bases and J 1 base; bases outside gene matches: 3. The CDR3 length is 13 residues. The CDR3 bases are TGCAGTGCCATAGCGGGAGTCCAAGAGACCCAGTACTTC. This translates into CSAIAGVQETQYF.

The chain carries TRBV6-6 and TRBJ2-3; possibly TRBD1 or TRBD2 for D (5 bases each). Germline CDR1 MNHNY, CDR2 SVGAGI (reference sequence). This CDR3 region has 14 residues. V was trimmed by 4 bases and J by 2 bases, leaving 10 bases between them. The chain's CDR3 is CASSSGTHTDTQYF. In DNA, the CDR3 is TGTGCCAGCAGTTCTGGGACCCACACAGATACGCAGTATTTT.

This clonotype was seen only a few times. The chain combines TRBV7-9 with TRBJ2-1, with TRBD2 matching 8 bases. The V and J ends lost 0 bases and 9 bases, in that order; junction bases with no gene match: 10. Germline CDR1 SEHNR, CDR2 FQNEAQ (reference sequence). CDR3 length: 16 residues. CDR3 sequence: CASSLAISGSQGEQFF. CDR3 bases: TGTGCCAGCAGCTTAGCGATAAGCGGGAGTCAGGGTGAGCAGTTCTTC. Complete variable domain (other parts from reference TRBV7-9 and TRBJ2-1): DTGVSQNPRHKITKRGQNVTFRCDPISEHNRLYWYRQTLGQGPEFLTYFQNEAQLEKSRLLSDRFSAERPKGSFSTLEIQRTEQGDSAMYLCASSLAISGSQGEQFFGPGTRLTVL.

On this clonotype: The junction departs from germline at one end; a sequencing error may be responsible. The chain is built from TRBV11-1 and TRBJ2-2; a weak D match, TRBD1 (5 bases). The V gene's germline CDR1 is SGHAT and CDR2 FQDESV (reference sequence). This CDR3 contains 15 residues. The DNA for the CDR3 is TGTGCCAGCAGCCCACCAGACAGAAACACCAGGGAGCTGTTTTTT. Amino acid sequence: CASSPPDRNTRELFF.

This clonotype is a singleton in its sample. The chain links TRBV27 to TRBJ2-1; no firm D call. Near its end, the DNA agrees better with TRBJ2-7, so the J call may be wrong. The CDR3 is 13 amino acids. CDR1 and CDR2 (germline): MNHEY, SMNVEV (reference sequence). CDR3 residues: CASTQLLPYEQYF. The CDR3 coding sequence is TGTGCCAGCACTCAGCTACTTCCCTACGAGCAGTACTTC.